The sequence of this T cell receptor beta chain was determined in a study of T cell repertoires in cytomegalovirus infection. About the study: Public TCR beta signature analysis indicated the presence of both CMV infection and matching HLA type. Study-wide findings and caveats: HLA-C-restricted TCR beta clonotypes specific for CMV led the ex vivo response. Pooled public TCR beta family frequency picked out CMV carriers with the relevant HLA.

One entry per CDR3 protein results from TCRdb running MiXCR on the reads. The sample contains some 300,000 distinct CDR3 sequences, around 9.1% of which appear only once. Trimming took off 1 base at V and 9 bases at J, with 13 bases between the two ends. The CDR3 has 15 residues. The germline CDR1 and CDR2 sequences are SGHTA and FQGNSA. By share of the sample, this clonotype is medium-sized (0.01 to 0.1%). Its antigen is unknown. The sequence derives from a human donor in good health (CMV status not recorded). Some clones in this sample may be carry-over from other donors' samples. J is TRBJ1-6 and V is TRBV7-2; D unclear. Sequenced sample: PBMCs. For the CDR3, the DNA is TGTGCCAGCAGCTTAGGTCAGACCCGGGGTTCACCCCTCCACTTT. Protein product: CASSLGQTRGSPLHF.